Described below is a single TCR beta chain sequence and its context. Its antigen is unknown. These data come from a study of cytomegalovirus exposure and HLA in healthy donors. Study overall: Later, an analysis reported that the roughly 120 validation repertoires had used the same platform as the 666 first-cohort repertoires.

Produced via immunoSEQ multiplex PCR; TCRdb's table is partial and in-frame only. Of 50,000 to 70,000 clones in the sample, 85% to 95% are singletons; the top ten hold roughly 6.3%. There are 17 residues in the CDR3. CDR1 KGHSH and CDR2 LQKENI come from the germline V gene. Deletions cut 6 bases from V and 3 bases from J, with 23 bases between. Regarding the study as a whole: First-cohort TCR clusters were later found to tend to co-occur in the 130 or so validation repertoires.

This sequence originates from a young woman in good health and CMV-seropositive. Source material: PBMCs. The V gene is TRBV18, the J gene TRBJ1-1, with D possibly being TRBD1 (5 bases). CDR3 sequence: CASSQLSQGGSDTEAFF. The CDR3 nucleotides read TGTGCCAGCTCCCAACTCAGCCAGGGTGGATCGGACACTGAAGCTTTCTTT.